This TCR beta chain emerged from a study of blood T cell repertoires in COVID-19 (dated by TCRdb to 2020 to 2021). A note on the overall study: Collaborator samples came from the United States, Italy and Spain and covered acute and convalescent phases of COVID-19. The prospective study material was composed of cDNA or gDNA derived from T cells, B-cell-depleted T cells, or PBMCs. Deeply sampled blood TCRbeta repertoires from subjects exposed to, actively infected with, or recovered from COVID-19 were included in the dataset. The repertoires were released in a freely available public database intended as a resource for research on the immune response to SARS-CoV-2. Samples came from the ongoing ImmuneRACE study (first 160 participants) plus 1,254 subjects from 6 global collaborators. A de-identified subject ID, COVID-19 status, age in years and sex were almost always included in the sample metadata. Where HLA class I and class II types were available, the types were taken from metadata supplied by the sample provider, not from assay-based typing.

A second Seattle source provided samples from volunteer blood donors who had recovered from COVID-19. Each collaborating institution followed its own protocols to collect whole blood in K2EDTA tubes. For TCRbeta analysis, collaborators shipped samples in one of three forms: frozen whole blood, isolated PBMCs, or DNA extracted from either of those sample types. The cysteine opens and the phenylalanine closes a CDR3 of 12 amino acids. The read is trimmed to its CDR3 DNA, 36 bases read in frame from base 1. CDR1 and CDR2 were assigned from the germline V gene (reference sequence) as GTSNPN and SVGIG. Trimming removed 0 bases from V and 8 bases from J; the gene matches leave 1 base unexplained. The full study reports these points: The quantity of clinical and demographic metadata differed by source and by participant and was supplied without curation.

As for this clone: Its antigen target is currently unknown. Base-call qualities are not available, and no considerably larger clone is one nucleotide away.

TCRbeta CDR3 regions were amplified from genomic DNA using the immunoSEQ Assay, a bias-controlled multiplex PCR. As for the authors' bioinformatics: The number of nucleated cells in each sample was estimated by amplification of reference gene primers within the assay. Sequence reads were collapsed and filtered to measure the absolute abundance of every unique TCRbeta CDR3 rearrangement. For each sample, productive Simpson clonality was calculated as the square root of Simpson's diversity index across productive rearrangements. Not all clones reach the TCRdb copy of this immuneACCESS table, which keeps in-frame sequences only. Checked studies attribute under half of the gap to unresolved V genes and leave the rest unexplained. The V and J calls and clone size were taken over from that table, and D and trimming were inferred from the DNA. This sample gives 200,000 to 250,000 clones in total; roughly 90% of them show up just once. 2.1% of the sample is held by the ten biggest clonotypes.

Here the chain combines TRBV30 and TRBJ2-3, with 8 bases matching TRBD1. This TCR was sampled from a woman between 40 and 50 years old who had recovered from COVID-19. Sequencing input: peripheral blood. The DNA reads TGTGCCTGGAGTGTAACAGGGGGTACGCAGTATTTT. Its product reads: CAWSVTGGTQYF.